This T cell receptor (beta chain) was profiled in a study of human T cells and chemical hapten exposure. The V gene end was trimmed by 1 base and the J gene end by 0 bases; junction bases not matched to a gene: 10. The CDR3 runs 20 residues. Germline CDR1 reads SGHTA; CDR2 reads FQGNSA. In this sample, this clonotype turned up many times. Its antigen is not known. For the library, individual cDNA molecules each received unique molecular identifiers. Under the authors' procedure: Samples had a median of 95,638 TCRs, ranging roughly 20,000 to 690,600. One entry per CDR3 protein, called by TCRdb with MiXCR from the 5' RACE reads. The V and J calls here are based on TCRdb, not the publication. The sample lists about 140,000 distinct CDR3 sequences; approximately 4% were seen once. The authors extracted total RNA from unfractionated whole blood. Study-level points and caveats: TCRs at high frequency, those above 1 in 1000, did not change with DPC sensitization.

The rearrangement links TRBV7-2 to TRBJ2-4, with 12 bases aligning to TRBD2. The receptor was derived from a female donor in good health. The CDR3 region has the DNA TGTGCCAGCAGCTTAGTTCTAGGACTAGCGGGGAAGGGAGCCAAAAACATTCAGTACTTC. Its protein is CASSLVLGLAGKGAKNIQYF.